This TCR beta chain was sequenced during a study of molecular identifiers for immune sequencing clone quantification (dated by TCRdb to about 2018). With respect to the entire study: In a replicate experiment, RNA from roughly 21,000 or 96,000 naive CD8 T cells was split into five aliquots, four of which were sequenced. This methods study used CD8 T cells to benchmark TCR RNA copy counting and molecular-identifier clustering-based TCR repertoire sequencing (MIDCIRS).

CDR1 and CDR2 are drawn from the germline V gene: LGHNA, YNFKEQ. Spanning cysteine to phenylalanine, the CDR3 consists of 15 amino acids. Only the CDR3 portion is preserved as DNA: 45 bases, with reading frame beginning at the first base. Trimming removed 1 base from V and 4 bases from J, leaving 10 bases between the germline ends. General findings and caveats noted by the study authors: Spiked-in Jurkat TCR RNA (about ten copies' worth), which is not part of the donor repertoire, was contained in the naive libraries. Highly expanded clone sizes could be underestimated if identical TCR molecules share a barcode. When barcode sub-clustering was omitted, TCR diversity was inflated by chimeric consensus sequences, with chimeras reaching as high as 47%. In CMV-specific effector cells, clones with more than 20 RNA copies accounted for over 97% of molecules, whereas in naive cells such clones accounted for under 1%. Roughly 3 recovered TCR RNA copies per cell were obtained by modeling, versus approximately 10 by digital PCR, implying a capture efficiency of about 30%. A single cell's worth of spiked-in Jurkat TCR RNA was reported detectable even among some 920,000 naive CD8 T cells.

Many counts were recorded for this clonotype. The antigen it recognizes is unknown. No base qualities exist here, and no much larger clone lies one base off it. Libraries of naive CD8 T cells were built from anywhere between about 20,000 and 1,000,000 sorted cells, with 10%, 30% or 50% of the purified RNA used. On a BD FACSAria II, naive CD8 T cells were FACS-sorted as CD8+CD4-CCR7+CD45RA+ and collected into RLT Plus buffer. To test detection sensitivity, Jurkat RNA equal to approximately ten TCR copies was added to samples of about 18,000-1,100,000 naive CD8 T cells. CD8 T cells were enriched with RosetteSep CD8+ T Cell Enrichment Cocktail and Ficoll-Paque, followed by ACK red cell lysis. The library relied on PCR. The run used an Illumina HiSeq 4000. Bulk TCR libraries were made following a previously described method, with the TCR primers given in Table S5. Total RNA was purified with the Qiagen AllPrep DNA/RNA kit. Before analysis, reads from multiple sequencing runs of the same library were pooled. The study's processing was this. Reads were retained only if their TCR constant sequence matched exactly, and those retained reads were trimmed to 150 nt and grouped according to their 12-nt molecular barcodes. Reads inside each barcode group were sub-clustered using a 15% Levenshtein threshold, and a quality-weighted consensus sequence was constructed for each RNA molecule. Non-functional sequences were excluded, and lower-count sequences lying one edit away from another sequence were also excluded. On the basis of fitting two negative binomial distributions, barcode sub-clusters with fewer than 20% of the maximum read count were discarded. TCRdb reran the public reads through fastp at Q25 and MiXCR, keeping productive beta chains. When rows share a CDR3 protein, they turn into one entry using the most common DNA and genes. V and J calls and clone size were set by TCRdb, not the authors. The sample data list about 640,000 distinct CDR3 sequences, and just under 20% of these were observed just once. 0.85% of the sample comes from the top ten.

This sequence uses TRBV4-2 and TRBJ1-4; D gene: possibly TRBD1, on 5 matching bases. The receptor was derived from a human donor in good health. Some libraries in this study had Jurkat cell RNA spiked in. Sequencing input: naive CD8+ T cells from blood, with Jurkat cell RNA spiked in. Read against the paper, the sample's cell subset or site label means: FACS-sorted CD8+CD4-CCR7+CD45RA+ naive T cells. The sequence in DNA is TGTGCCAGCAGCCAAGGCAGGGCCCTTAATGAAAAACTGTTTTTT. Translated, it reads CASSQGRALNEKLFF.